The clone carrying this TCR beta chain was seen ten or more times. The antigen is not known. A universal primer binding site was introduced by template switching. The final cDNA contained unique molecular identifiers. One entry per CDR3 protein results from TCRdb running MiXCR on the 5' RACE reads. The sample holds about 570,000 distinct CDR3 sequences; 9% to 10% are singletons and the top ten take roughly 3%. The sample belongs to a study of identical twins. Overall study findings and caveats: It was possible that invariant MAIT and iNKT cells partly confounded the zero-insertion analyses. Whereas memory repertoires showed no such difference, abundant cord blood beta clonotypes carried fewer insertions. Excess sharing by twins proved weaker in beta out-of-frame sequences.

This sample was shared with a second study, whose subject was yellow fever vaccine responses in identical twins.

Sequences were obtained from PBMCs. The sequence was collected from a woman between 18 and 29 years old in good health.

CDR3: CASRDRDTEAFF. As DNA, the CDR3 is TGTGCCAGCCGGGACAGGGACACTGAAGCTTTCTTT. The V and J genes are TRBV12-3 or TRBV12-4 and TRBJ1-1; the match to TRBD1 covers 9 bases. This CDR3 contains 12 residues. V trimming: 8 bases; J trimming: 3 bases; junction bases outside the gene matches: 1.